Below are 27 T cell receptor beta chains sequenced from a single sample in a study of CD8 T cells in ankylosing spondylitis. Each CDR3 protein gets one entry after TCRdb re-called the 5' RACE reads with MiXCR. The top ten clones hold 25% to 40% of a sample with a few hundred thousand distinct CDR3 sequences, 15% to 20% of them seen once. The specimen sequenced was blood, either unsorted or a sorted T cell fraction (not recorded which). The receptors shown here come from a male donor with ankylosing spondylitis or in good health (not recorded which).

This clonotype was seen repeatedly, ten times or more. The gene calls are TRBV5-1 and TRBJ2-3, with 9 bases aligning to TRBD1. The germline V gene encodes CDR1 SGHRS and CDR2 YFSETQ. J was trimmed by 0 bases and V by 4 bases; bases with no gene match: 3. The CDR3 extends over 15 amino acids. The CDR3 sequence: CASSAGTGSTDTQYF. In nucleotides, the CDR3 is TGCGCCAGCAGCGCTGGGACAGGGAGCACAGATACGCAGTATTTT.

There are a few counts of this clonotype. V is TRBV4-1 and J is TRBJ2-7; D uncertain. There are 15 residues in the CDR3. Germline V CDR1 and CDR2: MGHRA, YSYEKL. V gave up 1 base and J gave up 4 bases, with 14 bases separating them. In nucleotides, the CDR3 is TGCGCCAGCAGCCAAGTCGGCGGATCGAGGTACGAGCAGTACTTC. Encoded protein: CASSQVGGSRYEQYF.

The V gene is TRBV7-9, the J gene TRBJ2-5; D might be TRBD2 (6 bases). The germline V gene encodes CDR1 SEHNR and CDR2 FQNEAQ (reference sequence). The CDR3 runs 13 residues. The V gene lost 5 bases and the J gene lost 5 bases, with 12 bases spanning the gap. In nucleotides, the CDR3 is TGTGCCAGCAGCCCCGGAGGGCCCGAGACCCAGTACTTC. Protein product: CASSPGGPETQYF.

This chain connects TRBV10-3 to TRBJ2-5; 9 nucleotides align to TRBD1. Germline V lookup: CDR1 ENHRY, CDR2 SYGVKD. This CDR3 spans 17 amino acids. Germline trimming cut 0 bases from V and 2 bases from J; bases unmatched to any gene: 7. The CDR3: CAISESGTGGGQETQYF. For the CDR3, the DNA is TGTGCCATCAGTGAGTCCGGAACAGGGGGCGGACAAGAGACCCAGTACTTC.

The table lists this clonotype with a few counts. V gene TRBV29-1 combines with J gene TRBJ2-5, with TRBD2 identical over 14 bases. V was clipped by 3 bases and J by 1 base; unmatched bases: 10. This CDR3 region has 18 residues. From germline, CDR1 is SQVTM and CDR2 ANQGSEA. The CDR3 spells CSVDWGLAGVGIQETQYF. DNA for the CDR3: TGCAGCGTTGACTGGGGACTAGCGGGAGTTGGGATCCAAGAGACCCAGTACTTC.

The genes are TRBV7-2 and TRBJ1-3; D is undetermined. V dropped 5 bases and J dropped 0 bases, with 8 bases sitting between them. The CDR3 loop spans 14 amino acids. Germline V gene sequence: CDR1 SGHTA, CDR2 FQGNSA. CDR3 sequence: CASSPMGSGNTIYF. As DNA, the CDR3 is TGTGCCAGCAGCCCAATGGGCTCTGGAAACACCATATATTTT.

In its sample, this clonotype was seen a few times. The chain is built from TRBV27 and TRBJ2-1; D gene uncertain. This CDR3 has 15 amino acids. The germline V and J ends were trimmed by 2 bases and 0 bases, with 8 bases remaining between them. Germline CDR1 and CDR2: MNHEY and SMNVEV (reference sequence). The CDR3 loop reads CASSLRARSYNEQFF. DNA for the CDR3: TGTGCCAGCAGTTTAAGGGCACGCTCCTACAATGAGCAGTTCTTC.

This clonotype was counted a few times. The rearrangement links TRBV20-1 to TRBJ2-1; TRBD2 matches at 15 bases. J lost 0 bases, V lost 1 base, and 10 bases had no gene match. CDR1 DFQATT and CDR2 SNEGSKA come from the germline V gene (reference sequence). The CDR3 covers 20 residues. CDR3 region: CSARGRGGLAGGSSYNEQFF. The CDR3 DNA sequence: TGCAGTGCTAGAGGTCGGGGAGGACTAGCGGGAGGGAGCTCCTACAATGAGCAGTTCTTC.

This chain joins TRBV7-9 and TRBJ1-5; D not certain. CDR1 and CDR2 (germline): SEHNR, FQNEAQ (reference sequence). This CDR3 contains 12 residues. Trimming stripped 5 bases from V and 4 bases from J, with 6 bases between. CDR3 coding DNA: TGTGCCAGCAGCCCCCAGAATCAGCCCCAGCATTTT. Protein: CASSPQNQPQHF.

Only a few counts were recorded for this clonotype. This sequence joins TRBV4-1 and TRBJ1-4; D remains unclear. CDR1 is MGHRA, CDR2 YSYEKL, per germline. V lost 4 bases and J 8 bases, leaving 11 bases between the germline ends. This CDR3 contains 13 residues. CDR3 sequence: CASSPARPEKLFF. CDR3 nucleotides: TGCGCCAGCAGCCCCGCGAGGCCCGAAAAACTGTTTTTT.

This clonotype was seen only a few times. The chain employs TRBV4-1 and TRBJ2-1; unclear D gene. With 8 bases removed from V and 9 bases from J, the gap between germline ends came to 23 bases. The CDR3 consists of 15 residues. In germline, CDR1 is MGHRA, CDR2 YSYEKL. CDR3 DNA: TGCGCCAGCCTCCCTTATTTTGGGTCCCTAGGTGAGCAGTTCTTC. It specifies CASLPYFGSLGEQFF.

V is TRBV12-3 or TRBV12-4 and J is TRBJ2-1, with D maybe TRBD2 (6 bases). CDR3 size: 13 residues. V lost 3 bases, J lost 9 bases, and 12 bases lay in between. The CDR3 loop reads CASSFEVGGEQFF. CDR3 bases: TGTGCCAGCAGTTTTGAGGTCGGGGGTGAGCAGTTCTTC.

The chain has TRBV10-1 and TRBJ1-1; TRBD1 aligns across 11 bases. CDR1 is WNHNN, CDR2 SYGVQD, per germline (reference sequence). With 6 bases clipped from V and 7 bases from J, the junction kept 4 bases outside the gene matches. The CDR3 has 13 residues. The CDR3 nucleotides read TGCGCCAGCAGATCCGGGACAGGGGGTGAAGCTTTCTTT. It specifies CASRSGTGGEAFF.

There are a few counts of this clonotype. This rearrangement joins TRBV12-3 or TRBV12-4 to TRBJ1-4; D is possibly TRBD1 (6 bases). Trimming removed 2 bases at V and 6 bases at J, with 16 bases between. The CDR3 has 16 amino acids. CDR3 loop: CASSLLGDTTYEKLFF. In nucleotides, the CDR3 is TGTGCCAGCAGTTTACTTGGGGACACAACCTATGAAAAACTGTTTTTT.

This clonotype has at least ten counts. This chain links TRBV20-1 with TRBJ2-3; possibly TRBD2 for D (6 bases). Germline CDR1 reads DFQATT; CDR2 reads SNEGSKA (reference sequence). V was pared by 3 bases and J by 5 bases, with 12 bases between. The CDR3 runs to 13 residues. In DNA form, the CDR3 reads TGCAGTGCTAGGGAGGGGCGGCTAGATACGCAGTATTTT. Its translation: CSAREGRLDTQYF.

CDR3 in amino acids: CASSQEFSGSSYEQYF. The DNA of the CDR3 is TGTGCCAGCAGCCAAGAGTTTAGCGGAAGCTCCTACGAGCAGTACTTC. The rearrangement uses TRBV14 and TRBJ2-7, with a weak D call TRBD2 (6 bases). V dropped 0 bases and J dropped 0 bases, with 12 bases sitting between them. The CDR3 is 16 amino acids. Germline values: CDR1 SGHDN, CDR2 FVKESK. The entire variable domain, with the rest obtained from reference TRBV14 and TRBJ2-7, is as follows: EAGVTQFPSHSVIEKGQTVTLRCDPISGHDNLYWYRRVMGKEIKFLLHFVKESKQDESGMPNNRFLAERTGGTYSTLKVQPAELEDSGVYFCASSQEFSGSSYEQYFGPGTRLTVT.

V usage is TRBV6-2 or TRBV6-3 and J usage is TRBJ2-7; D could derive from TRBD1 or TRBD2 (5 bases each). Germline V lookup: CDR1 MNHEY, CDR2 SVGEGT. CDR3 length: 15 amino acids. Trimming shortened V by 5 bases and J by 2 bases, and 16 bases separated the two germline ends. The chain's CDR3 is CASSTEGINTYEQYF. The CDR3 nucleotides read TGTGCCAGCAGTACCGAGGGGATAAACACCTACGAGCAGTACTTC.

This clonotype was picked up a small number of times. For the CDR3, the DNA is TGCAGCGTTGAATATCTGGCAGGGTCAGAGACCCAGTACTTC. It yields the protein CSVEYLAGSETQYF. The V and J genes are TRBV29-1 and TRBJ2-5, with D perhaps matching TRBD1 (5 bases). The CDR3 has 14 amino acids. Germline V gene sequence: CDR1 SQVTM, CDR2 ANQGSEA. V was clipped by 2 bases and J by 4 bases, with 14 bases between them.

In this sample, this clonotype turned up many times. The chain links TRBV10-2 to TRBJ2-6, with 7 bases lining up with TRBD1. This CDR3 is built from 16 residues. V lost 2 bases, J lost 0 bases, and 1 base stayed unmatched. Germline V gene sequence: CDR1 WSHSY, CDR2 SAAADI. This CDR3 is CASSEDRVSGANVLTF. The DNA of the CDR3 is TGCGCCAGCAGTGAGGACAGGGTCTCTGGGGCCAACGTCCTGACTTTC.

The V and J genes are TRBV12-3 or TRBV12-4 and TRBJ2-3; the match to TRBD2 covers 11 bases. There are 15 residues in the CDR3. V was pared by 6 bases and J by 0 bases, with 2 bases of the junction left unmatched. The CDR3 reads CASSRLAGSTDTQYF. The CDR3 nucleotides are TGTGCCAGCAGCCGACTAGCGGGAAGCACAGATACGCAGTATTTT.

The genes are TRBV4-3 and TRBJ2-1; D ambiguous. This CDR3 has 14 residues. The V gene's germline CDR1 is LGHNA and CDR2 YSLEER. Between the trimmed V and J ends, which lost 1 base and 10 bases, there was a span of 14 bases. Written as DNA, the CDR3 is TGCGCCAGCAGCCAAGGGACGGCGGCTAGAGAGCAGTTCTTC. This codes for CASSQGTAAREQFF.

The chain links TRBV3-1 to TRBJ2-1; D perhaps matches TRBD2 (6 bases). V dropped 1 base and J dropped 10 bases, with 11 bases sitting between them. The CDR3 is 13 amino acids. Germline CDR1 is LGHDT and CDR2 is YNNKEL (reference sequence). CDR3 in DNA: TGTGCCAGCAGCCAAGTGCTAGCGCCAGAGCAGTTCTTC. This encodes CASSQVLAPEQFF.

This clonotype was observed many times. In DNA form, the CDR3 reads TGTGCCAGCAGTCCCAGGGTAGGGAACACTGAAGCTTTCTTT. Its translation is CASSPRVGNTEAFF. This rearrangement joins TRBV12-3 or TRBV12-4 to TRBJ1-1, with a weak D call TRBD1 (5 bases). This CDR3 has 14 amino acids. The V end lost 5 bases, the J end lost 1 base, and 11 bases lay between the germline ends.

About this clonotype: The junction departs from the called germline gene at one end, perhaps through a read error. The chain joins TRBV6-5 to TRBJ2-5; D may be TRBD2 (6 bases). The CDR3 is made up of 14 amino acids. In germline, CDR1 is MNHEY, CDR2 SVGAGI. This CDR3 reads CASSYAGREETQSF. In DNA, the CDR3 is TGTGCCAGCAGTTACGCGGGAAGAGAAGAGACCCAGTCCTTC.

This clonotype was picked up a small number of times. The CDR3: CATSDPGRTGEDTQYF. The DNA for the CDR3 is TGTGCCACCAGTGACCCCGGGAGGACAGGAGAAGATACGCAGTATTTT. The chain carries TRBV24-1 and TRBJ2-3; the D call may be TRBD1 or TRBD2 (7 bases each). This CDR3 has 16 amino acids. Germline V gene lookup returns CDR1 KGHDR and CDR2 SFDVKD. The germline V and J ends were trimmed by 4 bases and 5 bases, with 18 bases remaining between them.

Concerning this clonotype itself: The junction departs from the called germline gene at one end, perhaps through a read error. This rearrangement joins TRBV16 to TRBJ2-1; 9 positions agree with TRBD1. The CDR3 extends over 13 amino acids. CDR1 and CDR2 from the germline V gene are KGHSY and FQNENV. CDR3 nucleotide sequence: TGTGCCAGCAGCCAAGGACAGGGGAATGGGCAGTTCTTC. Its protein product is CASSQGQGNGQFF.

Worth noting for this clonotype: The junction and the germline gene differ at one end; a read error may be behind it. The V call is TRBV6-1, the J call TRBJ2-1; the D gene is possibly TRBD2 (6 bases). Germline CDR1 is MNHNS and CDR2 is SASEGT. This CDR3 contains 10 residues. CDR3 coding DNA: TGTGCCAGCAGGTCGGGAGCCCCGCTCTTC. Protein sequence: CASRSGAPLF.